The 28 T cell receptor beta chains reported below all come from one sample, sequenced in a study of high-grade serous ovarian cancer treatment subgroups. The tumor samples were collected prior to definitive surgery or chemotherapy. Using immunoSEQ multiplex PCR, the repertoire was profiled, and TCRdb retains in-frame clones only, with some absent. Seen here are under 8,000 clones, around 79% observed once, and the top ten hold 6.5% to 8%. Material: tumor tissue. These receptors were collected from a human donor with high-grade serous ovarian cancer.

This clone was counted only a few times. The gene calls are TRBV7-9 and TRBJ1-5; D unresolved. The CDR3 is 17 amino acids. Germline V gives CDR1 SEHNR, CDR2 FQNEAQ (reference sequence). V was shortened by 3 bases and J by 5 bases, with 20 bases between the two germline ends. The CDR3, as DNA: TGTGCCAGCAGCTTCATTGTCGGAGGGATTGAGGATCAGCCCCAGCATTTT. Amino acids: CASSFIVGGIEDQPQHF.

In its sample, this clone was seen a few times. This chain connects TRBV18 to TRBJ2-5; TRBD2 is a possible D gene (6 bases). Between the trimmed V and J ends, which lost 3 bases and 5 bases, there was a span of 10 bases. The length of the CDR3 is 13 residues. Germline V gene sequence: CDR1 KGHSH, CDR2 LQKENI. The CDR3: CASSPPSGETQYF. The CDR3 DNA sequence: TGTGCCAGCTCACCCCCAAGCGGGGAGACCCAGTACTTC. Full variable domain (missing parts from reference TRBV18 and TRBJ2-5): NAGVMQNPRHLVRRRGQEARLRCSPMKGHSHVYWYRQLPEEGLKFMVYLQKENIIDESGMPKERFSAEFPKEGPSILRIQQVVRGDSAAYFCASSPPSGETQYFGPGTRLLVL.

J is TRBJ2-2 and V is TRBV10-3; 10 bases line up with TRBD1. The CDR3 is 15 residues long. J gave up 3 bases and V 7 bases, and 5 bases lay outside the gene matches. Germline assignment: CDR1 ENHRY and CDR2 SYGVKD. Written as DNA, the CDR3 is TGTGCCATCAAGACCGGGACAGGGGACACCGGGGAGCTGTTTTTT. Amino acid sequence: CAIKTGTGDTGELFF.

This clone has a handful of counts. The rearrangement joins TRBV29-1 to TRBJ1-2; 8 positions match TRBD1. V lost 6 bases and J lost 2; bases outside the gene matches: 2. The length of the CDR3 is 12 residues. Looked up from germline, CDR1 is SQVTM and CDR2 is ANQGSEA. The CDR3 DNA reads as TGCAGCGTGGCAGGGGGCAACTATGGCTACACCTTC. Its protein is CSVAGGNYGYTF.

CDR3 sequence (DNA): TGTGCCAGCAGCTTAATGCCTAGCGCGGGGCGGAATGAGCAGTTCTTC. This translates into CASSLMPSAGRNEQFF. The chain carries TRBV7-3 and TRBJ2-1; TRBD2 might be the D (6 bases). Germline assignment: CDR1 SGHTA and CDR2 FQGTGA. CDR3 length equals 16 residues. V was shortened by 1 base and J by 7 bases, with 17 bases between the two germline ends. Variable domain in full (rest from reference TRBV7-3 and TRBJ2-1): GAGVSQTPSNKVTEKGKYVELRCDPISGHTALYWYRQSLGQGPEFLIYFQGTGAADDSGLPNDRFFAVRPEGSVSTLKIQRTERGDSAVYLCASSLMPSAGRNEQFFGPGTRLTVL.

DNA for the CDR3: TGTGCCAGTAGTAGAAGAGCGGGACCCGGCAATGAGCAGTTCTTC. As protein: CASSRRAGPGNEQFF. The V gene is TRBV19, the J gene TRBJ2-1, with 7 nucleotides matching TRBD2. Germline-derived CDR1 and CDR2 are LNHDA and SQIVND (reference sequence). The ends lost 4 bases at V and 6 bases at J; junction bases unmatched: 9. The CDR3 sequence is 15 residues long. Filled out from reference TRBV19 and TRBJ2-1, the complete variable domain reads DGGITQSPKYLFRKEGQNVTLSCEQNLNHDAMYWYRQDPGQGLRLIYYSQIVNDFQKGDIAEGYSVSREKKESFPLTVTSAQKNPTAFYLCASSRRAGPGNEQFFGPGTRLTVL.

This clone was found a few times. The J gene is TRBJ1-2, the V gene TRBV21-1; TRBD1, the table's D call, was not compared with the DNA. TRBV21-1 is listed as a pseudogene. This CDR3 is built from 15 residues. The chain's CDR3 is CASSKDRGRNYGYTF. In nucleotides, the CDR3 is TGTGCCAGCAGCAAAGACAGGGGGCGCAACTATGGCTACACCTTC.

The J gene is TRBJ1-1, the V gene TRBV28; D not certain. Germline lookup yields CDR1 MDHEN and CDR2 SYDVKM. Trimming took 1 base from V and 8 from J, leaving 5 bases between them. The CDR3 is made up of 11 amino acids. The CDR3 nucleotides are TGTGCCAGCAGTTTATATGGGGAAGCTTTCTTT. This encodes CASSLYGEAFF.

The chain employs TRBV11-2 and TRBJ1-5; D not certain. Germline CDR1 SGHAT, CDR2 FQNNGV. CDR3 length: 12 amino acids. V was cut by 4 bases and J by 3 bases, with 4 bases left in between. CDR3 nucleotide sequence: TGTGCCAGCAGCTCCAACAATCAGCCCCAGCATTTT. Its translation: CASSSNNQPQHF.

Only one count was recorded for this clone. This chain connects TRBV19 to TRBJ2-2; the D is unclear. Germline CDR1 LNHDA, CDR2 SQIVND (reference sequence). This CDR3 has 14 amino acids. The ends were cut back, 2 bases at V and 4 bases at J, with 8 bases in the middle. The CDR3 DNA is TGTGCCAGTAGTATAACAGTTAGCACCGGGGAGCTGTTTTTT. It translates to CASSITVSTGELFF.

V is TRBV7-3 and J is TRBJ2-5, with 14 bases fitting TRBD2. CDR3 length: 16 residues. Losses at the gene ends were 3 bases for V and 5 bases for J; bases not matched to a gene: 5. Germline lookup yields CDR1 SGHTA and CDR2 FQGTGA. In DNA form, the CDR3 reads TGTGCCAGCAGCTTGGGACTAGCGGGAGTGGGTGAGACCCAGTACTTC. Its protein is CASSLGLAGVGETQYF.

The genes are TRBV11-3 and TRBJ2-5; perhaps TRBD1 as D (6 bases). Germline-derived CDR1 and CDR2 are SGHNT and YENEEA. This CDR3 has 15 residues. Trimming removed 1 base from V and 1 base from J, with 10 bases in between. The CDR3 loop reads CASSLGAGVQETQYF. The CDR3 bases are TGTGCCAGCAGCTTAGGGGCAGGGGTCCAAGAGACCCAGTACTTC.

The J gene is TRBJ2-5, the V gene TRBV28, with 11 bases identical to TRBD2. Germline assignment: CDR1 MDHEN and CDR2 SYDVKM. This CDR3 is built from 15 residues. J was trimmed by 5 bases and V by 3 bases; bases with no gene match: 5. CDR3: CASSFPRLAGETQYF. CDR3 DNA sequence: TGTGCCAGCAGTTTTCCGCGACTAGCGGGGGAGACCCAGTACTTC.

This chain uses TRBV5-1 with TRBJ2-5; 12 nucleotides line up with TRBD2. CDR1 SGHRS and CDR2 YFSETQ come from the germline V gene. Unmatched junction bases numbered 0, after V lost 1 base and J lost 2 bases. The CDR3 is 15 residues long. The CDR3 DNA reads TGCGCCAGCAGCTTGACTAGCGGGAGGCAAGAGACCCAGTACTTC. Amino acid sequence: CASSLTSGRQETQYF.

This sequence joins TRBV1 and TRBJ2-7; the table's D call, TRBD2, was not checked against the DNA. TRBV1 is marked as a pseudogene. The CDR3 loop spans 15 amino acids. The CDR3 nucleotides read TGCACCAGCATTAACTATTGGGCGGGCGGGGACGAGCAGTACTTC. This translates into CTSINYWAGGDEQYF.

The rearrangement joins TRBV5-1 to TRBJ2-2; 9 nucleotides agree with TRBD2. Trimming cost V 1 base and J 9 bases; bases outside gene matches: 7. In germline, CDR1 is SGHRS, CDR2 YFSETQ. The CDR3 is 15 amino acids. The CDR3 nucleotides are TGCGCCAGCAGCTTGAAAGCGGGAGGCCCCCGGGAGCTGTTTTTT. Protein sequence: CASSLKAGGPRELFF.

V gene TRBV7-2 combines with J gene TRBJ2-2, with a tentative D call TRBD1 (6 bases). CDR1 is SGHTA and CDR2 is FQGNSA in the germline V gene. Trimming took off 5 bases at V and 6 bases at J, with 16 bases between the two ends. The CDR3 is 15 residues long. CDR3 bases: TGTGCCAGCAGCCCATACAGGGATACCTCCGGGGAGCTGTTTTTT. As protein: CASSPYRDTSGELFF.

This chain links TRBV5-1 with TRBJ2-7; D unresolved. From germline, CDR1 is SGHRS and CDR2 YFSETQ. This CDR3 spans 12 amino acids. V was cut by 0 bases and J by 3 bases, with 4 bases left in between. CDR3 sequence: CASSLDDYEQYF. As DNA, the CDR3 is TGCGCCAGCAGCTTGGATGACTACGAGCAGTACTTC.

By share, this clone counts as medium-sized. DNA of the CDR3: TGTGCCAGTAGCCCTTCTGGGACACCACGGGGCTATGGCTACACCTTC. It codes for CASSPSGTPRGYGYTF. The chain links TRBV19 to TRBJ1-2; D might be TRBD1 (6 bases). V was pared by 6 bases and J by 4 bases, with 21 bases between. The germline gives CDR1 LNHDA, CDR2 SQIVND (reference sequence). This CDR3 has 16 residues.

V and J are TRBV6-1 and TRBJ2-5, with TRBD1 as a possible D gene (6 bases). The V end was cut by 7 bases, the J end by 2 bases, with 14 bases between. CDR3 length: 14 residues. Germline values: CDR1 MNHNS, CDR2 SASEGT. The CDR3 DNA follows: TGTGCCAGCACCGTTGACAGGTATCAAGAGACCCAGTACTTC. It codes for CASTVDRYQETQYF.

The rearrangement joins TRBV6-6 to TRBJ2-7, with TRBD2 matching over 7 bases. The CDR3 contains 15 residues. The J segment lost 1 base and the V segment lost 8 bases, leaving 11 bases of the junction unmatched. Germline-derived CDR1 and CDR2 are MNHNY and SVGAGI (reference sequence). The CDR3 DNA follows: TGTGCCAGCTTCTTCGGGGGGACTAAGTCCTACGAGCAGTACTTC. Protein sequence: CASFFGGTKSYEQYF.

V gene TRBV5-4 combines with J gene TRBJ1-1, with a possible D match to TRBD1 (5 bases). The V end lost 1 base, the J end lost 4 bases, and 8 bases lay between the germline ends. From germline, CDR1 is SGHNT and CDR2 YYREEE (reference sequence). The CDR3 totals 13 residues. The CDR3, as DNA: TGTGCCAGCAGCTTGTTAGGGGTCACTGAAGCTTTCTTT. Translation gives CASSLLGVTEAFF.

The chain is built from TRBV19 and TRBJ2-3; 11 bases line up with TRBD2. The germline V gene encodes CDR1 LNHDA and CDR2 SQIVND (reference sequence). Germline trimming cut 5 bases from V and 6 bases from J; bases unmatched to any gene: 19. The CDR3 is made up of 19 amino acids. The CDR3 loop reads CASSVSSGRISWGLDTQYF. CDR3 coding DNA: TGTGCCAGTAGTGTCTCTAGCGGGAGGATCTCATGGGGGTTGGATACGCAGTATTTT.

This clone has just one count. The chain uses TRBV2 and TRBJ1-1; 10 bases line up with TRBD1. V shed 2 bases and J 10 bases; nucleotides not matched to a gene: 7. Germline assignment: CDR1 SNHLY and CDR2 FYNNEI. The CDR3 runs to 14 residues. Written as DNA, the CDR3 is TGTGCCAGCAGTGAATTACGACAGGGGGCAAGAGCTTTCTTT. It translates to CASSELRQGARAFF. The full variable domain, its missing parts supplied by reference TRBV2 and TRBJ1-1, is EPEVTQTPSHQVTQMGQEVILRCVPISNHLYFYWYRQILGQKVEFLVSFYNNEISEKSEIFDDQFSVERPDGSNFTLKIRSTKLEDSAMYFCASSELRQGARAFFGQGTRLTVV.

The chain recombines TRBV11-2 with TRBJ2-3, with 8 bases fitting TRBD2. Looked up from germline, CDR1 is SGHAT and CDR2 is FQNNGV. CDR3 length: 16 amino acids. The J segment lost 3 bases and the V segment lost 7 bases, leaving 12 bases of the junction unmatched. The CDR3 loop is CASTGSPGGGTDTQYF. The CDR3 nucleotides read TGTGCCAGCACCGGAAGTCCGGGAGGGGGGACAGATACGCAGTATTTT.

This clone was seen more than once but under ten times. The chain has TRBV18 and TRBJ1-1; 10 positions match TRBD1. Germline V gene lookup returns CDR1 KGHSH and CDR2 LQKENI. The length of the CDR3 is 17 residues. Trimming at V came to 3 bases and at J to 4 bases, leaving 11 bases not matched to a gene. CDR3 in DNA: TGTGCCAGCTCACCTATGTTCTCGGGACAGGGGCCCACTGAAGCTTTCTTT. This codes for CASSPMFSGQGPTEAFF. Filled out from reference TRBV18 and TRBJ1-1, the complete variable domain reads NAGVMQNPRHLVRRRGQEARLRCSPMKGHSHVYWYRQLPEEGLKFMVYLQKENIIDESGMPKERFSAEFPKEGPSILRIQQVVRGDSAAYFCASSPMFSGQGPTEAFFGQGTRLTVV.

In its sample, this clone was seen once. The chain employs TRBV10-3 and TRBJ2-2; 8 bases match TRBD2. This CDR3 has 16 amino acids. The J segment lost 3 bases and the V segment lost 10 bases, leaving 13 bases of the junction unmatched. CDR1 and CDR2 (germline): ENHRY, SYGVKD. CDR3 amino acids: CATHPGGGAYTGELFF. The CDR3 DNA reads TGTGCCACCCATCCCGGGGGGGGCGCCTACACCGGGGAGCTGTTTTTT.

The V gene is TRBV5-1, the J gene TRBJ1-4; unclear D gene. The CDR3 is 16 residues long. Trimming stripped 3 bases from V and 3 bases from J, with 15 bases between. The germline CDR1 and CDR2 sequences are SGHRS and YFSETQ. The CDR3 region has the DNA TGCGCCAGCAGCTCCCAAGGACGTAACTCTAATGAAAAACTGTTTTTT. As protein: CASSSQGRNSNEKLFF.